A selection of T cell receptor beta chains follows, all from one sample in a study of identical twins. TCRdb fed the 5' RACE reads into MiXCR, producing one record per CDR3 protein. The table has about 810,000 distinct CDR3 sequences, 10% to 15% seen once; the top ten hold around 1.5%. This same sample was also taken into another study, of yellow fever vaccine responses in identical twins.

Sequencing was carried out using PBMCs. The receptors originated from a woman under 30 in good health. CDR3s include the opening cysteine and the closing phenylalanine or tryptophan. A D gene is named only where the DNA matches it firmly. Clone size is shown for a subset of rows, as once, few, many or a class of expanded clone.

abundance | len | d_gene | j_gene | v_gene | CDR3aa | CDR3nt
- | 16 | - | TRBJ2-3 | TRBV7-9 | CASSLGDSQSADTQYF | TGTGCCAGCAGCCTGGGCGACAGTCAAAGCGCAGATACGCAGTATTTT
- | 18 | - | TRBJ2-6 | TRBV12-3/TRBV12-4 | CTFSSYPRGPSGANVLTF | TGTACCTTCAGTTCTTACCCCCGAGGTCCATCTGGGGCCAACGTCCTGACTTTC
many | 12 | - | TRBJ2-7 | TRBV12-3/TRBV12-4 | CASSKTAYEQYF | TGTGCCAGCAGCAAGACAGCGTACGAGCAGTACTTC
few | 14 | - | TRBJ2-3 | TRBV3-1 | CASSLRGNTDTQYF | TGTGCCAGCAGCCTCCGGGGGAACACAGATACGCAGTATTTT
few | 14 | TRBD1 | TRBJ2-7 | TRBV5-1 | CASSPGTGDNEQYF | TGCGCCAGCAGCCCCGGGACAGGGGACAACGAGCAGTACTTC
- | 14 | - | TRBJ2-7 | TRBV15 | CATSRGLTDYEQYF | TGTGCCACCAGCAGAGGCTTGACTGATTACGAGCAGTACTTC
- | 14 | TRBD1 | TRBJ1-5 | TRBV12-3/TRBV12-4 | CASSSGDRGQPQHF | TGTGCCAGCAGTTCTGGGGACAGGGGTCAGCCCCAGCATTTT
few | 15 | - | TRBJ2-7 | TRBV10-3 | CAISETGGQLYEQYF | TGTGCCATCAGTGAAACCGGTGGACAGCTCTACGAGCAGTACTTC
few | 15 | - | TRBJ2-2 | TRBV6-1 | CASSPLRGGTGELFF | TGTGCCAGCAGCCCCCTGAGGGGTGGCACCGGGGAGCTGTTTTTT
- | 15 | - | TRBJ2-6 | TRBV29-1 | CSVGGINSGANVLTF | TGCAGCGTTGGAGGAATAAACTCTGGGGCCAACGTCCTGACTTTC